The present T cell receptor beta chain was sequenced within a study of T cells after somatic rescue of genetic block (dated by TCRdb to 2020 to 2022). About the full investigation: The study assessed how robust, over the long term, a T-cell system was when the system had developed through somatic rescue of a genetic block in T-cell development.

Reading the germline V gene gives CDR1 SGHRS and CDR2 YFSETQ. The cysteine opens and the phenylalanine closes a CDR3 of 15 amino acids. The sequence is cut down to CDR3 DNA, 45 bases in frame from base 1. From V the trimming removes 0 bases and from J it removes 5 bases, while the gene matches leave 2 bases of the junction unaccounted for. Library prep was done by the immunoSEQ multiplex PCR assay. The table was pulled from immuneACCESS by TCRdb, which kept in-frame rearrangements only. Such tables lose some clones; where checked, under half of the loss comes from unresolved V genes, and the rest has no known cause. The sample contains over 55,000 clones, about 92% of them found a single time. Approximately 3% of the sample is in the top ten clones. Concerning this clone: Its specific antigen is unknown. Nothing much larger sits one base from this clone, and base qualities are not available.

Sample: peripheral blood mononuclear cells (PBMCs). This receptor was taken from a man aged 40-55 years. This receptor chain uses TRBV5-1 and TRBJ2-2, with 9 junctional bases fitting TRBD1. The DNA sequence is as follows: TGCGCCAGCAGCTTGGAGGGGACAGGGACCGGGGAGCTGTTTTTT. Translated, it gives CASSLEGTGTGELFF.